This T cell receptor beta chain came from a study of T-cell memory formation after mild COVID-19. On the study more broadly: TCR clusters were largely donor specific.

In its sample, this clonotype was seen a few times. Its matching antigen is unknown. CDR1 SGHTA and CDR2 FQGNSA come from the germline V gene. V shed 5 bases and J shed 2 bases, with 13 bases lying between them. The CDR3 has 15 amino acids. TCRdb recomputed calls from the 5' RACE reads with MiXCR, one row per CDR3 protein. The sample contains fewer than 600,000 distinct CDR3 sequences, less than 25% of which appear only once. General observations from the study: The study found balanced CD4/CD8 in clones contracting day 15 to 85 and a CD4+ lean in later expanders.

The clonotype originates from an adult woman who had mild COVID-19 (a few samples of this study predate the infection). Cell type and time point are not known. This chain uses TRBV7-2 with TRBJ2-4; D remains unclear. Sequences were obtained from PBMCs or a T cell subset sorted from them (not recorded which). CDR3 region: CASSSFSPPKNIQYF. The DNA of the CDR3 is TGTGCCAGCAGCAGTTTTTCTCCACCCAAAAACATTCAGTACTTC.